The T cell receptor beta chain described here comes from a study of blood T cell repertoires in COVID-19. Study-wide background: Samples representing acute and convalescent COVID-19 were sourced from the United States, Italy and Spain. Sources were T cells, B-cell-depleted T cells, or PBMCs; the material itself was cDNA or gDNA.

V was clipped by 1 base and J by 6 bases, with 16 bases between them. Germline V gene data show CDR1 as LGHDT and CDR2 as YNNKEL (reference sequence). This CDR3 is 15 amino acids long. Methods used by the authors: It was from reference gene primer amplification that nucleated cell counts were estimated. The protocol was immunoSEQ multiplex PCR, while the TCRdb copy is restricted to in-frame clones and leaves out a portion. V and J calls and clone size come straight from that table; D and trimming were deduced from the DNA. The top ten clones hold more than 0.55% of a sample with roughly 230,000 clones, over 75% of them seen once.

The sequencing input was peripheral blood. The TCR sequence derives from a human donor in a cohort sampled during active COVID-19. V and J are TRBV3-1 (or the pseudogene TRBV3-2) and TRBJ2-7; D uncertain. CDR3 sequence reads: CASSQGRSYFFEQYF. In nucleotides, the CDR3 is TGTGCCAGCAGCCAAGGTCGGTCCTACTTCTTCGAGCAGTACTTC.